One sample yielded the 29 T cell receptor beta chains listed below, sequenced in a study of blood T cell repertoires in COVID-19. The method was immunoSEQ multiplex PCR; TCRdb's version includes in-frame clones alone and lacks a portion of them. Of 150,000 or so clones in the sample, around 79% were seen once. The specimen was peripheral blood. The receptor set was obtained from a woman between 70 and 85 years old with COVID-19, enrolled during active disease.

V is TRBV2 and J is TRBJ1-1, with D possibly matching TRBD1 (6 bases). This CDR3 has 14 amino acids. The ends were cut back, 4 bases at V and 1 base at J, with 10 bases in the middle. Germline CDR1 reads SNHLY; CDR2 reads FYNNEI. CDR3 DNA: TGTGCCAGCAGTGTCCAGGGGAGGAACACTGAAGCTTTCTTT. Translation: CASSVQGRNTEAFF.

The chain couples TRBV28 to TRBJ2-5, with TRBD1 identical over 8 bases. This CDR3 is 15 amino acids long. The trim removed 6 bases at V and 0 bases at J, leaving 6 bases unmatched. Germline loops: CDR1 MDHEN, CDR2 SYDVKM. The CDR3, as DNA: TGTGCCAGCAGACAGGGGGGCCTGTACCAAGAGACCCAGTACTTC. It yields the protein CASRQGGLYQETQYF.

The rearrangement links TRBV4-1 to TRBJ2-3; 10 nucleotides line up with TRBD1. CDR1 is MGHRA and CDR2 is YSYEKL in the germline V gene. CDR3 length equals 17 residues. Losses at the gene ends were 0 bases for V and 1 base for J; bases not matched to a gene: 4. The CDR3 coding sequence is TGCGCCAGCAGCCAAGATCGGGGGACAGGGGGCACAGATACGCAGTATTTT. This translates into CASSQDRGTGGTDTQYF.

This clone was found a few times. The sample holds other DNA sequences that translate to the same CDR3. V and J are TRBV4-2 and TRBJ1-2; maybe TRBD1 (5 bases). The V gene's germline CDR1 is LGHNA and CDR2 YNFKEQ. Trimming left V 1 base short and J 5 bases short, with 8 bases between. The CDR3 is made up of 13 amino acids. The CDR3 sequence: CASSQGGSYGYTF. CDR3 DNA: TGTGCCAGCAGCCAAGGGGGCAGTTATGGCTACACCTTC.

V is TRBV19 and J is TRBJ1-5; D is undetermined. The germline gives CDR1 LNHDA, CDR2 SQIVND (reference sequence). The CDR3 totals 13 residues. V lost 2 bases, J lost 6 bases, and 8 bases lay in between. DNA of the CDR3: TGTGCCAGTAGTATAATTGCCAGTCAGCCCCAGCATTTT. This translates into CASSIIASQPQHF.

The chain joins TRBV19 to TRBJ1-5; D perhaps matches TRBD1 (5 bases). Germline V CDR1 and CDR2: LNHDA, SQIVND (reference sequence). The CDR3 runs 14 residues. The V and J ends lost 10 bases and 3 bases respectively, with 16 bases between them. The CDR3 nucleotides read TGTGCCACAGTAGGGGCTTCATACAATCAGCCCCAGCATTTT. Protein product: CATVGASYNQPQHF. The full variable domain, in which reference TRBV19 and TRBJ1-5 provide the parts outside the CDR3, is DGGITQSPKYLFRKEGQNVTLSCEQNLNHDAMYWYRQDPGQGLRLIYYSQIVNDFQKGDIAEGYSVSREKKESFPLTVTSAQKNPTAFYLCATVGASYNQPQHFGDGTRLSIL.

The rearrangement links TRBV28 to TRBJ2-7; D remains ambiguous. Germline V lookup: CDR1 MDHEN, CDR2 SYDVKM. V was trimmed by 5 bases and J by 4 bases, leaving 9 bases between them. This CDR3 contains 12 residues. The CDR3 DNA reads TGTGCCAGCAGTCGCGGCATTTACGAGCAGTACTTC. Its translation: CASSRGIYEQYF.

The chain couples TRBV4-2 to TRBJ2-2; 7 positions agree with TRBD1. This CDR3 contains 15 residues. Germline lookup yields CDR1 LGHNA and CDR2 YNFKEQ. J gave up 3 bases and V 3 bases, and 4 bases lay outside the gene matches. The CDR3 DNA is TGTGCCAGCAGCCAGAGAGACAGGGACACCGGGGAGCTGTTTTTT. Translated, it gives CASSQRDRDTGELFF.

This clone was seen a few times. This rearrangement joins TRBV11-2 to TRBJ1-2; 9 bases fit TRBD1. V trimming: 4 bases; J trimming: 5 bases; junction bases outside the gene matches: 5. The CDR3 is 14 residues long. Per the germline V gene, CDR1 is SGHAT and CDR2 is FQNNGV. The CDR3 sequence is CASSSGTGSYGYTF. In nucleotides, the CDR3 is TGTGCCAGCAGCTCCGGGACAGGGAGTTATGGCTACACCTTC.

V gene TRBV18 combines with J gene TRBJ2-5; no reliable D call. V was cut by 6 bases and J by 3 bases, with 5 bases left in between. Germline V gives CDR1 KGHSH, CDR2 LQKENI. CDR3 size: 11 residues. CDR3 amino acids: CASSREETQYF. Here the CDR3 DNA reads TGTGCCAGCTCTCGGGAAGAGACCCAGTACTTC.

As for this clone: This same CDR3 is encoded by further DNA sequences in the sample. The V call is TRBV14, the J call TRBJ2-1; TRBD2 agrees at 10 bases. V shed 1 base and J 4 bases; nucleotides not matched to a gene: 4. The CDR3 consists of 16 residues. In germline, CDR1 is SGHDN, CDR2 FVKESK. The CDR3 nucleotides read TGTGCCAGCAGCCAAGTGGGTAGCGGGGGGTACAATGAGCAGTTCTTC. Translation: CASSQVGSGGYNEQFF.

The genes are TRBV11-3 and TRBJ1-5; 9 nucleotides agree with TRBD1. The CDR3 has 17 residues. V gave up 4 bases and J gave up 0 bases; unmatched junction bases: 7. CDR1 and CDR2 from the germline V gene are SGHNT and YENEEA. CDR3 sequence (DNA): TGTGCCAGCAGCTCCGAGACAGGGGGGATTAGCAATCAGCCCCAGCATTTT. This translates into CASSSETGGISNQPQHF.

V usage is TRBV10-3 and J usage is TRBJ1-1, with unresolved D. CDR1 and CDR2 from the germline V gene are ENHRY and SYGVKD. The ends were cut back, 2 bases at V and 5 bases at J, with 12 bases in the middle. The CDR3 consists of 14 residues. In nucleotides, the CDR3 is TGTGCCATCAGTGAGCCGACGGAGGGTACTGAAGCTTTCTTT. It is translated as CAISEPTEGTEAFF.

V is TRBV7-2 and J is TRBJ1-4; D is possibly TRBD1 (5 bases). CDR3 length equals 15 residues. Germline V gene lookup returns CDR1 SGHTA and CDR2 FQGNSA. Deletions cut 1 base from V and 8 bases from J, with 14 bases between. Here the CDR3 DNA reads TGTGCCAGCAGCTTAGTGGGGCAGGGCGCGGAAAAACTGTTTTTT. The encoded protein is CASSLVGQGAEKLFF.

Only one count was recorded for this clone. The chain employs TRBV12-3 or TRBV12-4 and TRBJ1-1; tentative D call: TRBD1 (6 bases). V gave up 3 bases and J gave up 4 bases, with 9 bases separating them. The CDR3 covers 13 residues. The CDR3 bases are TGTGCCAGCAGTTTCTCGACAGGCACTGAAGCTTTCTTT. This translates into CASSFSTGTEAFF.

This chain joins TRBV6-5 and TRBJ2-2; D perhaps matches TRBD2 (6 bases). Trimming took off 10 bases at V and 10 bases at J, with 13 bases between the two ends. The CDR3 loop spans 11 amino acids. Germline CDR1 and CDR2: MNHEY and SVGAGI. Here the CDR3 reads CATWGVPELFF. The CDR3 nucleotides read TGTGCCACGTGGGGGGTCCCGGAGCTGTTTTTT.

This clone has only a few counts. The chain employs TRBV3-1 (or the pseudogene TRBV3-2) and TRBJ2-3; 8 nucleotides line up with TRBD2. This CDR3 comprises 17 residues. The trim removed 1 base at V and 2 bases at J, leaving 8 bases unmatched. Germline CDR1 is LGHDT and CDR2 is YNNKEL (reference sequence). For the CDR3, the DNA is TGTGCCAGCAGCCAAGGTGGGAGCGGGGGTACCACAGATACGCAGTATTTT. This gives the protein CASSQGGSGGTTDTQYF.

V gene TRBV7-2 combines with J gene TRBJ1-3; 11 bases are shared with TRBD1. This CDR3 spans 16 amino acids. V trimming: 4 bases; J trimming: 0 bases; junction bases outside the gene matches: 2. Per the germline V gene, CDR1 is SGHTA and CDR2 is FQGNSA. DNA of the CDR3: TGTGCCAGCAGCTGGACAGGGGGCGCCTCTGGAAACACCATATATTTT. This sequence encodes CASSWTGGASGNTIYF.

The chain has TRBV28 and TRBJ2-7; D is unclear. The germline V gene encodes CDR1 MDHEN and CDR2 SYDVKM. The length of the CDR3 is 13 residues. Trimming stripped 3 bases from V and 2 bases from J, with 8 bases between. CDR3 bases: TGTGCCAGCAGTTTCCCTGGGCCCTACGAGCAGTACTTC. Protein: CASSFPGPYEQYF.

The chain joins TRBV19 to TRBJ1-2; 9 nucleotides align to TRBD1. V gave up 7 bases and J gave up 7 bases; unmatched junction bases: 10. Per germline, CDR1 LNHDA and CDR2 SQIVND (reference sequence). The CDR3 contains 14 residues. CDR3 region: CASTPTGQGRGYTF. CDR3 DNA: TGTGCCAGTACCCCCACGGGACAGGGACGTGGCTACACCTTC.

This chain connects TRBV7-9 to TRBJ1-2; the D gene is possibly TRBD1 (6 bases). This CDR3 comprises 15 residues. The ends were cut back, 3 bases at V and 3 bases at J, with 14 bases in the middle. Germline CDR1 is SEHNR and CDR2 is FQNEAQ (reference sequence). DNA for the CDR3: TGTGCCAGCAGCTTCGGGGGGCAGGGTGACTATGGCTACACCTTC. Amino acids: CASSFGGQGDYGYTF.

This rearrangement joins TRBV4-2 to TRBJ1-2; D is unclear. CDR1 and CDR2 from the germline V gene are LGHNA and YNFKEQ. V was pared by 0 bases and J by 5 bases, with 13 bases between. The CDR3 spans 15 residues. This chain's CDR3 is CASSQDIASSYGYTF. Written as DNA, the CDR3 is TGTGCCAGCAGCCAAGACATTGCCAGTTCATATGGCTACACCTTC.

This clone was counted a single time. This chain links TRBV19 with TRBJ2-3, with D unresolved. V was trimmed by 1 base and J by 5 bases, leaving 4 bases between them. The CDR3 runs to 12 residues. From germline, CDR1 is LNHDA and CDR2 SQIVND (reference sequence). Written as DNA, the CDR3 is TGTGCCAGTAGTATAGGAGAAGATACGCAGTATTTT. It specifies CASSIGEDTQYF.

This clone has only a few counts. CDR3: CSVTQAYNEQFF. The DNA of the CDR3 is TGCAGCGTTACACAGGCCTACAATGAGCAGTTCTTC. This rearrangement joins TRBV29-1 to TRBJ2-1, with TRBD1 as a possible D gene (5 bases). V shed 5 bases and J shed 2 bases, with 7 bases lying between them. CDR3 size: 12 residues. Germline-derived CDR1 and CDR2 are SQVTM and ANQGSEA.

The gene calls are TRBV28 and TRBJ1-1, with TRBD1 matching over 8 bases. V shed 6 bases, J shed 1 base, and the junction held 7 bases outside the gene matches. The CDR3 has 15 amino acids. Germline loops: CDR1 MDHEN, CDR2 SYDVKM. In DNA, the CDR3 is TGTGCCAGCAGCCCAGGGGGCCCGGGGAACACTGAAGCTTTCTTT. Its translation: CASSPGGPGNTEAFF.

The J gene is TRBJ2-5, the V gene TRBV15; a weak D match, TRBD1 (6 bases). Germline values: CDR1 LNHNV, CDR2 YYDKDF (reference sequence). V lost 5 bases and J 5 bases, leaving 15 bases between the germline ends. There are 14 residues in the CDR3. As DNA, the CDR3 is TGTGCCACCAGCGGAAGAGGGGGAATGGAGACCCAGTACTTC. Protein: CATSGRGGMETQYF.

This chain connects TRBV6-5 to TRBJ1-3, with TRBD1 identical over 9 bases. J was trimmed by 2 bases and V by 6 bases; bases with no gene match: 5. Per germline, CDR1 MNHEY and CDR2 SVGAGI. The CDR3 loop spans 15 amino acids. CDR3 nucleotide sequence: TGTGCCAGCAGGATGGGACAGGGAGCTGGAAACACCATATATTTT. Its translation is CASRMGQGAGNTIYF.

This chain links TRBV19 with TRBJ1-2; weak D call: TRBD1 (5 bases). Between the trimmed V and J ends, which lost 3 bases and 0 bases, there was a span of 8 bases. The length of the CDR3 is 14 residues. The germline V gene has CDR1 LNHDA and CDR2 SQIVND (reference sequence). The CDR3 DNA follows: TGTGCCAGTAGTATCGCGGGGGCTAACTATGGCTACACCTTC. It encodes CASSIAGANYGYTF.

The V and J genes are TRBV2 and TRBJ1-5; maybe TRBD1 (6 bases). Germline V gene lookup returns CDR1 SNHLY and CDR2 FYNNEI. CDR3 length equals 15 residues. Trimming pared 7 bases from V and 5 bases from J, leaving 18 bases between. DNA of the CDR3: TGTGCCAGCAACACCCCAACAGGGCTGGATCAGCCCCAGCATTTT. Encoded protein: CASNTPTGLDQPQHF.